The rows below give T cell receptor beta chains drawn from one sample of a study of vaccination effects on CD4 cells after COVID-19. Clones were read by immunoSEQ multiplex PCR, and TCRdb kept only the in-frame ones, dropping some. The profile shows roughly 56,000 clones, around 73% of them singletons. The antigens for these receptors are not known. Sequencing was performed on CD4+ T cells from PBMCs cultured with HCoV-229E spike peptides, taken after COVID-19 vaccination. These receptors were obtained from a human donor who received a COVID-19 vaccine. Both conserved end residues are part of each CDR3. A D gene is named only where the DNA matches it firmly. Clone size is given for some rows only: seen once, a few or many times, or a class if the clone is expanded.

J gene: TRBJ1-5; D gene: -; clone size: -; V gene: TRBV19; CDR3 DNA: TGTGCCAGTAGTGTTAATAGCAATCAGCCCCAGCATTTT; CDR3 protein: CASSVNSNQPQHF
J gene: TRBJ2-2; D gene: -; clone size: -; V gene: TRBV14; CDR3 DNA: TGTGCCAGCAGCCGGGCGGGGGCGCGCACCGGGGAGCTGTTTTTT; CDR3 protein: CASSRAGARTGELFF
J gene: TRBJ1-2; D gene: TRBD1; clone size: -; V gene: TRBV19; CDR3 DNA: TGTGCCAGTAGTGAGGGACAGGGCCGCCATGGCTACACCTTC; CDR3 protein: CASSEGQGRHGYTF
J gene: TRBJ2-3; D gene: -; clone size: -; V gene: TRBV6-5; CDR3 DNA: TGTGCCAGCAGTTACTTCTACGGTTCTAGCACAGATACGCAGTATTTT; CDR3 protein: CASSYFYGSSTDTQYF
J gene: TRBJ1-4; D gene: TRBD1; clone size: -; V gene: TRBV30; CDR3 DNA: TGTGCCTGGAGTTTCCAGGGACAGGTAAAACTGTTTTTT; CDR3 protein: CAWSFQGQVKLFF
J gene: TRBJ2-2; D gene: -; clone size: -; V gene: TRBV24-1; CDR3 DNA: TGTGCCACCAGTGATTTCAGGGGAATTGGCGGGGAGCTGTTTTTT; CDR3 protein: CATSDFRGIGGELFF
J gene: TRBJ2-2; D gene: TRBD1; clone size: few; V gene: TRBV2; CDR3 DNA: TGTGCCAGCAGTGAAAGAGGGACAGGGAACACCGGGGAGCTGTTTTTT; CDR3 protein: CASSERGTGNTGELFF
J gene: TRBJ2-3; D gene: -; clone size: -; V gene: TRBV2; CDR3 DNA: TGTGCCAGCAGTGGGACCAGGGGGGCAGATACGCAGTATTTT; CDR3 protein: CASSGTRGADTQYF
J gene: TRBJ1-5; D gene: -; clone size: few; V gene: TRBV19; CDR3 DNA: TGTGCCAGTAGTATCTGGCAGTCGGGAAGGCAGCCCCAGCATTTT; CDR3 protein: CASSIWQSGRQPQHF
J gene: TRBJ1-6; D gene: -; clone size: -; V gene: TRBV19; CDR3 DNA: TGTGCCAGTAGTCTGACCCCATATTCACCCCTCCACTTT; CDR3 protein: CASSLTPYSPLHF
J gene: TRBJ1-4; D gene: TRBD1; clone size: -; V gene: TRBV5-6; CDR3 DNA: TGTGCCAGCAGCTTCGACAGGGTGAATGAAAAACTGTTTTTT; CDR3 protein: CASSFDRVNEKLFF
J gene: TRBJ1-1; D gene: -; clone size: -; V gene: TRBV20-1; CDR3 DNA: TGCAGTGCTAGGGGGAACACTGAAGCTTTCTTT; CDR3 protein: CSARGNTEAFF
J gene: TRBJ2-1; D gene: -; clone size: few; V gene: TRBV18; CDR3 DNA: TGTGCCAGCTCACCAGTCCTTAATGAGCAGTTCTTC; CDR3 protein: CASSPVLNEQFF
J gene: TRBJ1-4; D gene: -; clone size: -; V gene: TRBV7-8; CDR3 DNA: TGTGCCAGCAGCTTCAGGGCAACTAATGAAAAACTGTTTTTT; CDR3 protein: CASSFRATNEKLFF
J gene: TRBJ2-4; D gene: -; clone size: few; V gene: TRBV7-9; CDR3 DNA: TGTGCCAGCAGCCTTACAGGGTCGGTCGGAAACATTCAGTACTTC; CDR3 protein: CASSLTGSVGNIQYF
J gene: TRBJ2-1; D gene: TRBD2; clone size: few; V gene: TRBV7-3; CDR3 DNA: TGTGCCAGCAGCACGGGACTAGCGGGGGGTGGTGAGCAGTTCTTC; CDR3 protein: CASSTGLAGGGEQFF
J gene: TRBJ1-5; D gene: TRBD1; clone size: -; V gene: TRBV12-5; CDR3 DNA: TGTGCTAGTGGAAGGACAGGGGAGGTCGTGGAGAATCAGCCCCAGCATTTT; CDR3 protein: CASGRTGEVVENQPQHF
J gene: TRBJ2-1; D gene: TRBD2; clone size: once; V gene: TRBV7-2; CDR3 DNA: TGTGCCAGCAGCTTAGTGTCTAGCGGGCTCCGCAATAAGCAGTTCTTC; CDR3 protein: CASSLVSSGLRNKQFF
J gene: TRBJ1-2; D gene: TRBD1; clone size: -; V gene: TRBV28; CDR3 DNA: TGTGCCAGCAACCAGGGGGGCCCTAACTATGGCTACACCTTC; CDR3 protein: CASNQGGPNYGYTF
J gene: TRBJ1-2; D gene: TRBD1; clone size: -; V gene: TRBV2; CDR3 DNA: TGTGCCAGCAGTGAGGGACAGGCAAACTATGGCTACACCTTC; CDR3 protein: CASSEGQANYGYTF
J gene: TRBJ2-2; D gene: -; clone size: -; V gene: TRBV5-3; CDR3 DNA: TGTGCCAGAAGCTCTCGGGCGCGAAGGGACGCCGGGGAGCTGTTTTTT; CDR3 protein: CARSSRARRDAGELFF
J gene: TRBJ2-5; D gene: -; clone size: few; V gene: TRBV4-1; CDR3 DNA: TGCGCCAGCAGCCCCGGAGGAGAGACCCAGTACTTC; CDR3 protein: CASSPGGETQYF
J gene: TRBJ1-1; D gene: -; clone size: -; V gene: TRBV6-1; CDR3 DNA: TGTGCCAGCAGTGAACGAGGTGGCAGGCTGAACACTGAAGCTTTCTTT; CDR3 protein: CASSERGGRLNTEAFF
J gene: TRBJ2-3; D gene: -; clone size: -; V gene: TRBV29-1; CDR3 DNA: TGCAGCGTTGAAACAGGATCCACAGATACGCAGTATTTT; CDR3 protein: CSVETGSTDTQYF
J gene: TRBJ1-6; D gene: -; clone size: -; V gene: TRBV19; CDR3 DNA: TGTGCCAGTAGTCCTGGTTTGAGGGACGGTAATTCACCCCTCCACTTT; CDR3 protein: CASSPGLRDGNSPLHF
J gene: TRBJ1-3; D gene: TRBD1; clone size: -; V gene: TRBV7-3; CDR3 DNA: TGTGCCAGCAGCTTAAATACAGGGGGCTTAGGGAACACCATATATTTT; CDR3 protein: CASSLNTGGLGNTIYF
J gene: TRBJ1-6; D gene: -; clone size: -; V gene: TRBV19; CDR3 DNA: TGTGCCAGTAGTATCTGGACCAGTTGGGTATCCCATTCACCCCTCCACTTT; CDR3 protein: CASSIWTSWVSHSPLHF
J gene: TRBJ2-3; D gene: -; clone size: few; V gene: TRBV4-1; CDR3 DNA: TGCGCCAGCAGCCAAGACCGGAAGAGCACAGATACGCAGTATTTT; CDR3 protein: CASSQDRKSTDTQYF
J gene: TRBJ1-2; D gene: -; clone size: -; V gene: TRBV4-1; CDR3 DNA: TGCGCCAGCAGCCAAGGTCAGGGACCCAAAGGAGGTTATGGCTACACCTTC; CDR3 protein: CASSQGQGPKGGYGYTF
J gene: TRBJ1-5; D gene: TRBD1; clone size: -; V gene: TRBV2; CDR3 DNA: TGTGCCAGCACCTGGACAGGGGAAAATCAGCCCCAGCATTTT; CDR3 protein: CASTWTGENQPQHF
J gene: TRBJ1-1; D gene: -; clone size: -; V gene: TRBV7-3; CDR3 DNA: TGTGCCAGCAGCTTACAAGGGGCCACTGAAGCTTTCTTT; CDR3 protein: CASSLQGATEAFF
J gene: TRBJ2-2; D gene: TRBD1; clone size: -; V gene: TRBV7-8; CDR3 DNA: TGTGCCAGCAGCTTACCCTGGGACAGGAACACCGGGGAGCTGTTTTTT; CDR3 protein: CASSLPWDRNTGELFF
J gene: TRBJ2-2; D gene: -; clone size: -; V gene: TRBV7-9; CDR3 DNA: TGTGCCAGCAGCTTTGAGATCGGGGAGCTGTTTTTT; CDR3 protein: CASSFEIGELFF
J gene: TRBJ2-1; D gene: -; clone size: -; V gene: TRBV6-5; CDR3 DNA: TGTGCCAGCAGTCATGACCCAATTACTATCAATGAGCAGTTCTTC; CDR3 protein: CASSHDPITINEQFF
J gene: TRBJ1-4; D gene: TRBD1; clone size: -; V gene: TRBV25-1; CDR3 DNA: TGTGCCAGCAGTAAAGGGGGGACAGGGGGCCGTAAACTGTTTTTT; CDR3 protein: CASSKGGTGGRKLFF
J gene: TRBJ1-2; D gene: TRBD1; clone size: -; V gene: TRBV24-1; CDR3 DNA: TGTGCCACCAGTGATCCCGGGACAGATCTTGGCTACACCTTC; CDR3 protein: CATSDPGTDLGYTF
J gene: TRBJ2-3; D gene: -; clone size: -; V gene: TRBV29-1; CDR3 DNA: TGCAGCGTTGTAGTTCGGGGGAACACAGATACGCAGTATTTT; CDR3 protein: CSVVVRGNTDTQYF
J gene: TRBJ1-6; D gene: -; clone size: -; V gene: TRBV2; CDR3 DNA: TGTGCCAGCAGTCCCGACGGTTCACCCCTCCACTTT; CDR3 protein: CASSPDGSPLHF
J gene: TRBJ1-1; D gene: TRBD1; clone size: -; V gene: TRBV19; CDR3 DNA: TGTGCCAGTAGTGACAACCGGGACAGGGCCAAAGCTTTCTTT; CDR3 protein: CASSDNRDRAKAFF
J gene: TRBJ2-3; D gene: TRBD2; clone size: -; V gene: TRBV10-1; CDR3 DNA: TGCGCCAGCAGTGCACCGGGACTAGCGGGGTCAGATACGCAGTATTTT; CDR3 protein: CASSAPGLAGSDTQYF
J gene: TRBJ1-4; D gene: -; clone size: once; V gene: TRBV19; CDR3 DNA: TGTGCCAGTAGTATCTCCGGGCCCCGTGCTGAAAAACTGTTTTTT; CDR3 protein: CASSISGPRAEKLFF
J gene: TRBJ2-2; D gene: TRBD1; clone size: few; V gene: TRBV6-5; CDR3 DNA: TGTGCCAGCAGTTACGGGGGACAGGGGTCCGGGGAGCTGTTTTTT; CDR3 protein: CASSYGGQGSGELFF
J gene: TRBJ1-1; D gene: -; clone size: once; V gene: TRBV5-1; CDR3 DNA: TGCGCCAGCAGCTTGGTTGGGGCATTGAACACTGAAGCTTTCTTT; CDR3 protein: CASSLVGALNTEAFF
J gene: TRBJ1-2; D gene: -; clone size: -; V gene: TRBV24-1; CDR3 DNA: TGTGCCACCAGTGAACGGATCGGGGATCGGAACTATGGCTACACCTTC; CDR3 protein: CATSERIGDRNYGYTF
J gene: TRBJ1-6; D gene: -; clone size: few; V gene: TRBV6-5; CDR3 DNA: TGTGCCAGCAGTTACCGGCCCCCCCAATCACCCCTCCACTTT; CDR3 protein: CASSYRPPQSPLHF
J gene: TRBJ2-4; D gene: -; clone size: -; V gene: TRBV30; CDR3 DNA: TGTGCCTGGAGTGTAGCGCGGGGTTCGGGGAACATTCAGTACTTC; CDR3 protein: CAWSVARGSGNIQYF
J gene: TRBJ2-5; D gene: -; clone size: few; V gene: TRBV7-2; CDR3 DNA: TGTGCCAGCAGCTTAGTTACGGATCCTCAAGAGACCCAGTACTTC; CDR3 protein: CASSLVTDPQETQYF
J gene: TRBJ2-5; D gene: TRBD1; clone size: -; V gene: TRBV28; CDR3 DNA: TGTGCCAGCAGTTCTCGCCGGACAGGGTGGAGGGAGACCCAGTACTTC; CDR3 protein: CASSSRRTGWRETQYF
J gene: TRBJ1-5; D gene: -; clone size: -; V gene: TRBV30; CDR3 DNA: TGTGCCTGGAGGGGACGGGGAGAGGGTAGCAATCAGCCCCAGCATTTT; CDR3 protein: CAWRGRGEGSNQPQHF
J gene: TRBJ1-5; D gene: -; clone size: few; V gene: TRBV7-6; CDR3 DNA: TGTGCCAGCAGCTTAGCGCTGGGGGGATGGGGCAATCAGCCCCAGCATTTT; CDR3 protein: CASSLALGGWGNQPQHF
J gene: TRBJ1-4; D gene: -; clone size: -; V gene: TRBV6-6; CDR3 DNA: TGTGCCAGCAGTGACGATTCGAGCCCTAATGAAAAACTGTTTTTT; CDR3 protein: CASSDDSSPNEKLFF